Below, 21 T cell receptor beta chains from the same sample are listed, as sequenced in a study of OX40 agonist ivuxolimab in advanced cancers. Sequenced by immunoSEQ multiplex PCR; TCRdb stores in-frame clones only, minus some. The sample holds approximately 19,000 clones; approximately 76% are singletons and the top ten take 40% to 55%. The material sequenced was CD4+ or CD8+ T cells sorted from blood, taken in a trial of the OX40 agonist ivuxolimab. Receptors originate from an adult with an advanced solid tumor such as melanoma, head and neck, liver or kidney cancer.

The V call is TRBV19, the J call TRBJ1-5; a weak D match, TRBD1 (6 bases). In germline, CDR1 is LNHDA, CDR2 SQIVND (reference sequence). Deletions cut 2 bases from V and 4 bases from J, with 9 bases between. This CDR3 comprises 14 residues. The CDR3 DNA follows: TGTGCCAGTAGTATAAACAGGGATAATCAGCCCCAGCATTTT. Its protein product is CASSINRDNQPQHF.

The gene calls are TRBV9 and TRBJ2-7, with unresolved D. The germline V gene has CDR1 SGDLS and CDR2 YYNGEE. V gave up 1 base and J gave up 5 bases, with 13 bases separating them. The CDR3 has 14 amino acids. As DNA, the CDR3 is TGTGCCAGCAGCGTATACCTAGGGTCGGACGAGCAGTACTTC. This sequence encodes CASSVYLGSDEQYF.

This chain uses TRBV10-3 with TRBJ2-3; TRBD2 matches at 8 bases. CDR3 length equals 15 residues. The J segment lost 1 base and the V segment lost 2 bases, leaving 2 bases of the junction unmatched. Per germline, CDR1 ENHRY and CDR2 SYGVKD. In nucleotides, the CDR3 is TGTGCCATCAGTGAGCTAGCGGGTCGCACAGATACGCAGTATTTT. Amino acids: CAISELAGRTDTQYF.

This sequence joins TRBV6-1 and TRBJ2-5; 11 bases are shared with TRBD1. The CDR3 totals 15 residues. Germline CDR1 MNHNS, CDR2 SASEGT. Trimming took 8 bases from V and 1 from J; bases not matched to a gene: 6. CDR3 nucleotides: TGTGCCAGCCCCCGGGACAGGGGGACCCAAGAGACCCAGTACTTC. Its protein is CASPRDRGTQETQYF.

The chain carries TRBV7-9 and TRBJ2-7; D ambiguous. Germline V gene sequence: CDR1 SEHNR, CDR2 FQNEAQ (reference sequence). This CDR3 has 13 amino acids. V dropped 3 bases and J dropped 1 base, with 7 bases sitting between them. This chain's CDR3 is CASSFPPSYEQYF. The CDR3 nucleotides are TGTGCCAGCAGCTTCCCCCCTTCCTACGAGCAGTACTTC.

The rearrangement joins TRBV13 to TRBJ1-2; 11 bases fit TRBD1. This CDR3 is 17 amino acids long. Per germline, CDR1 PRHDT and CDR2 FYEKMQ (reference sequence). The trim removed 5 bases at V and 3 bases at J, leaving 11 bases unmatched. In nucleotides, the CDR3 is TGTGCCAGCAGCCCCCTCCTTCGGGACAGGGGGGACTATGGCTACACCTTC. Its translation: CASSPLLRDRGDYGYTF.

The CDR3 sequence is CASSFTTEETQYF. The CDR3, as DNA: TGTGCCAGCAGCTTCACGACGGAAGAGACCCAGTACTTC. The rearrangement joins TRBV7-9 to TRBJ2-5; no definite D call. In germline, CDR1 is SEHNR, CDR2 FQNEAQ (reference sequence). The CDR3 contains 13 residues. Deletions cut 3 bases from V and 3 bases from J, with 8 bases between.

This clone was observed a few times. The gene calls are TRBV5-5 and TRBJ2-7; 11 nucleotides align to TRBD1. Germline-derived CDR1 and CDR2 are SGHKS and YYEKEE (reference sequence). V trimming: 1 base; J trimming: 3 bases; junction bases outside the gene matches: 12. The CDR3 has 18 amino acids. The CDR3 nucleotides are TGTGCCAGCAGCTTGAGAGGACAGGGGGCGCATCAGGTCTACGAGCAGTACTTC. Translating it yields CASSLRGQGAHQVYEQYF.

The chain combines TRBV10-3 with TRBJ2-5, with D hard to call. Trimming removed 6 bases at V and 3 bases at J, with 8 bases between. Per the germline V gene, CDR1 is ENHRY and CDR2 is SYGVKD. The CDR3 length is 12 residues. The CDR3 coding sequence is TGTGCCATCAGGACTGGAAAAGAGACCCAGTACTTC. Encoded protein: CAIRTGKETQYF.

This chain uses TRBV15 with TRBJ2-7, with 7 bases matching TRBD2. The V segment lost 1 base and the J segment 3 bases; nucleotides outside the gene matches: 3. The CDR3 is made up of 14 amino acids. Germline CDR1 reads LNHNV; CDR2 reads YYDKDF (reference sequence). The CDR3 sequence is CATSRAPGGYEQYF. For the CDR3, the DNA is TGTGCCACCAGCAGAGCCCCGGGGGGCTACGAGCAGTACTTC.

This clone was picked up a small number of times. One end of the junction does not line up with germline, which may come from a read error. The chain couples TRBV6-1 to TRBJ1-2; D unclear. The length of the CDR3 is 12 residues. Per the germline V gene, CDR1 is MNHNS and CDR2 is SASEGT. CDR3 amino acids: CASREGSYGYTF. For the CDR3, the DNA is TGTGCCAGCAGGGAAGGGAGCTATGGCTACACCTTC.

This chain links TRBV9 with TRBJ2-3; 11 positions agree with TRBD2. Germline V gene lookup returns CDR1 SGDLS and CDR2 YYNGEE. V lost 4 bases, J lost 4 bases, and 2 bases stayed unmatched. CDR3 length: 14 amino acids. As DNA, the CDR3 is TGTGCCAGCAGCCCTAGCGGGAGGCCAGATACGCAGTATTTT. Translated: CASSPSGRPDTQYF.

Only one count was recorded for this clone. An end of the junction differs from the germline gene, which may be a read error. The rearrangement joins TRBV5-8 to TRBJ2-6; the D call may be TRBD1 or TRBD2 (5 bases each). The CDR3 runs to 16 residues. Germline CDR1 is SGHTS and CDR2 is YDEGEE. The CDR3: CASSQDGGSGANVLTF. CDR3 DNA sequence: TGCGCCAGCAGCCAAGATGGGGGCTCTGGGGCCAACGTCCTGACTTTC.

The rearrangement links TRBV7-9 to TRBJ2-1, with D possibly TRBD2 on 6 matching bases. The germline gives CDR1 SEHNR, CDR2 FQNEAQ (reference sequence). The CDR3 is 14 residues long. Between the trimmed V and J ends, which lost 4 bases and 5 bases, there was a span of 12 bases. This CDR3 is CASSSTRDDNEQFF. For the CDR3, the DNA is TGTGCCAGCAGCTCGACTAGAGACGACAATGAGCAGTTCTTC.

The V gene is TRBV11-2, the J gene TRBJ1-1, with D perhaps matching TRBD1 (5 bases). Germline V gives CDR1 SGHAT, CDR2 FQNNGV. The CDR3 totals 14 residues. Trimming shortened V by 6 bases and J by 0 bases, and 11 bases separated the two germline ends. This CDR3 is CASSKQVMNTEAFF. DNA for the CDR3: TGTGCCAGCAGTAAACAGGTAATGAACACTGAAGCTTTCTTT.

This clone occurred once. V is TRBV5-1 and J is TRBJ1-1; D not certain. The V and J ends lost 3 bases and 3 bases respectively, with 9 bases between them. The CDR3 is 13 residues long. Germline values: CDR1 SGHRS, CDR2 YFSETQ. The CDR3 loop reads CASSWTGDTEAFF. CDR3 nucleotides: TGCGCCAGCAGCTGGACCGGAGACACTGAAGCTTTCTTT.

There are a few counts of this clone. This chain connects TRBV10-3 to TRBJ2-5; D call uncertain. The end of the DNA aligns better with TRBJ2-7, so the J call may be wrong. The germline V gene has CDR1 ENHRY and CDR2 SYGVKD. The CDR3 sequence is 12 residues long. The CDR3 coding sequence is TGTGCCATCAGTGAGGCCGAATACGAGCAGTACTTC. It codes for CAISEAEYEQYF.

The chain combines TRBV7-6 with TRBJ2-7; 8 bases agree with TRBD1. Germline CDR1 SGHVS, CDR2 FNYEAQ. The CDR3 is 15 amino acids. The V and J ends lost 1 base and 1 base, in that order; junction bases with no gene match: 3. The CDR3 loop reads CASSLGGQGSYEQYF. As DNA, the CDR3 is TGTGCCAGCAGCTTAGGTGGACAGGGTTCCTACGAGCAGTACTTC.

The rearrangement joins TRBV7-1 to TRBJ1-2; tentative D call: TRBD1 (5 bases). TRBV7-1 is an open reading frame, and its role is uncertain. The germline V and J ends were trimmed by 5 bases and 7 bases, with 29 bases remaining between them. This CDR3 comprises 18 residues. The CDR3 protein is CASSLSSGPRIGQPGYTF. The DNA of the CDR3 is TGTGCCAGCAGCCTTTCATCGGGACCGCGGATTGGCCAGCCTGGCTACACCTTC.

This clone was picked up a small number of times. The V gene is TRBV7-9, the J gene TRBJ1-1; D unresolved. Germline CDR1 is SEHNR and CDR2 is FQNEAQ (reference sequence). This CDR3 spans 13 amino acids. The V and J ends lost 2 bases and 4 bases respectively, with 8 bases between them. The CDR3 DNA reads TGTGCCAGCAGCTTACAATGGAGCACTGAAGCTTTCTTT. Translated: CASSLQWSTEAFF.

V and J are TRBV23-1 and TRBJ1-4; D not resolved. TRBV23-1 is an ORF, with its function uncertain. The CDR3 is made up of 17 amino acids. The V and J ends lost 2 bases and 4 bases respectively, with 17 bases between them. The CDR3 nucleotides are TGCGCCAGCAGTCAACGGCGGCTGAGCCGCGGTAATGAAAAACTGTTTTTT. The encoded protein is CASSQRRLSRGNEKLFF.